This T cell receptor beta chain was retrieved from a study of vaccination effects on CD4 cells after COVID-19. Repertoires were generated with immunoSEQ multiplex PCR, while TCRdb's copy carries only in-frame clones and drops some. The table shows tens of thousands of clones, with just under 75% occurring only once. Before sequencing took place, the ViraFEST assay used viral peptide pools to expand antigen-specific CD4+ T cells. An approximately 10-day culture period preceded the isolation of CD4+ T cells. The person acquired a PCR-confirmed SARS-CoV-2 infection between March and December 2020. Peptides at roughly 9.2 ug/ml and IL-2 at 10 IU/ml were added to roughly 2 million PBMC per well. Germline CDR1 is MGHRA and CDR2 is YSYEKL. The CDR3 is 12 residues long. Trimming took 3 bases from V and 2 from J, leaving 3 bases between them. Regarding this clone: The target antigen is unknown.

V gene TRBV4-1 combines with J gene TRBJ2-3; D is unclear. The TCR sequence derives from a human donor who had a prior SARS-CoV-2 infection. Material: CD4+ T cells from PBMCs cultured with a peptide pool, obtained before COVID-19 vaccination. CDR3 DNA: TGCGCCAGCAGCCAGCCCACAGATACGCAGTATTTT. Protein sequence: CASSQPTDTQYF.